A single sample is the source of the 28 T cell receptor beta chains below, sequenced in a study of CD8 T cells in Susac syndrome. An amount of RNA that ranged from roughly 0.45 to 1 ug was reverse transcribed with random hexamers. TCRdb ran MiXCR on the immunoSEQ multiplex PCR reads and lists one entry per CDR3 protein. The sample gives under 200,000 distinct CDR3 sequences, 90% to 95% of which show up once; more than 0.07% is in the top ten. Sequenced input: CD4+ T cells from PBMCs. The origin of the receptors is a human donor in good health.

Here the CDR3 DNA reads TGTGCCACAAGGACATGGAGAGGTCAGCTGTTTTTT. This translates into CATRTWRGQLFF. The rearrangement joins TRBV27 to TRBJ2-2, with D possibly being TRBD1 (5 bases). V was clipped by 10 bases and J by 12 bases, with 18 bases between them. The CDR3 consists of 12 residues. Germline values: CDR1 MNHEY, CDR2 SMNVEV (reference sequence).

The gene calls are TRBV6-1 and TRBJ2-4, with D tentatively TRBD1 (5 bases). This CDR3 is built from 13 residues. V was cut by 1 base and J by 6 bases, with 7 bases left in between. Germline CDR1 MNHNS, CDR2 SASEGT. CDR3 loop: CASSEVRGNIQYF. In DNA, the CDR3 is TGTGCCAGCAGTGAAGTAAGGGGAAACATTCAGTACTTC.

The rearrangement joins TRBV28 to TRBJ2-4, with 9 bases lining up with TRBD1. Trimming removed 3 bases from V and 0 bases from J; junction bases left unmatched: 6. In germline, CDR1 is MDHEN, CDR2 SYDVKM. The CDR3 length is 17 residues. The CDR3 coding sequence is TGTGCCAGCAGTTTCGGACAGGGGAACATAGCCAAAAACATTCAGTACTTC. Translated: CASSFGQGNIAKNIQYF.

The chain links TRBV7-9 to TRBJ1-2, with 7 bases lining up with TRBD1. The CDR3 consists of 13 residues. V gave up 3 bases and J gave up 8 bases; unmatched junction bases: 6. Germline loops: CDR1 SEHNR, CDR2 FQNEAQ (reference sequence). The CDR3 reads CASSLLTGQGYTF. CDR3 nucleotides: TGTGCCAGCAGCTTGTTGACAGGGCAAGGCTACACCTTC. Drawing the rest from reference TRBV7-9 and TRBJ1-2, the complete variable domain is DTGVSQNPRHKITKRGQNVTFRCDPISEHNRLYWYRQTLGQGPEFLTYFQNEAQLEKSRLLSDRFSAERPKGSFSTLEIQRTEQGDSAMYLCASSLLTGQGYTFGSGTRLTVV.

The chain recombines TRBV29-1 with TRBJ1-1; D gene unclear. The CDR3 runs to 13 residues. V was trimmed by 2 bases and J by 0 bases, leaving 7 bases between them. Germline V gene data show CDR1 as SQVTM and CDR2 as ANQGSEA. DNA of the CDR3: TGCAGCGTTGAAAGGGATATGAACACTGAAGCTTTCTTT. This encodes CSVERDMNTEAFF.

This sequence joins TRBV28 and TRBJ1-5; 7 bases are shared with TRBD1. Trimming removed 5 bases from V and 7 bases from J; junction bases left unmatched: 14. Germline V lookup: CDR1 MDHEN, CDR2 SYDVKM. The CDR3 runs 16 residues. CDR3 sequence reads: CASSIPGQGVGQPQHF. The CDR3 region has the DNA TGTGCCAGCAGTATACCTGGTCAGGGGGTGGGACAGCCCCAGCATTTT.

The gene calls are TRBV12-5 and TRBJ1-5, with 9 bases lining up with TRBD1. The germline V gene has CDR1 LGHNT and CDR2 FRNRAP. The CDR3 sequence is 15 residues long. The junction had 8 bases not matched to a gene; V was cut back by 5 bases and J by 6 bases. CDR3 coding DNA: TGTGCTAGTGGTCCTGGGACAGGGAGTGTTCAGCCCCAGCATTTT. Translating it yields CASGPGTGSVQPQHF.

Only one count was recorded for this clonotype. The chain has TRBV5-1 and TRBJ2-2, with TRBD2 matching 14 bases. The CDR3 extends over 19 amino acids. Germline V gene lookup returns CDR1 SGHRS and CDR2 YFSETQ. The V gene end was trimmed by 7 bases and the J gene end by 3 bases; junction bases not matched to a gene: 14. DNA for the CDR3: TGCGCCAGCCGGGGGGGACTAGCGGGAGCCGCCGGCGACACCGGGGAGCTGTTTTTT. As protein: CASRGGLAGAAGDTGELFF. The whole variable domain, filled in from reference TRBV5-1 and TRBJ2-2, reads KAGVTQTPRYLIKTRGQQVTLSCSPISGHRSVSWYQQTPGQGLQFLFEYFSETQRNKGNFPGRFSGRQFSNSRSEMNVSTLELGDSALYLCASRGGLAGAAGDTGELFFGEGSRLTVL.

V usage is TRBV20-1 and J usage is TRBJ2-3; D ambiguous. Germline values: CDR1 DFQATT, CDR2 SNEGSKA (reference sequence). V was pared by 3 bases and J by 4 bases, with 5 bases between. This CDR3 spans 11 amino acids. The CDR3 DNA follows: TGCAGTGCTAGCGTCCCAGATACGCAGTATTTT. Amino acid sequence: CSASVPDTQYF.

The chain couples TRBV23-1 to TRBJ2-1, with 12 bases aligning to TRBD2. TRBV23-1 is identified as an open reading frame with a role that is uncertain. This CDR3 region has 17 residues. Losses at the gene ends were 4 bases for V and 7 bases for J; bases not matched to a gene: 11. For the CDR3, the DNA is TGCGCCAGCAGTCCCCGGCCTAGCGGGGGGGCATCAAATGAGCAGTTCTTC. It translates to CASSPRPSGGASNEQFF.

This sequence joins TRBV6-4 and TRBJ2-1, with 7 bases that match TRBD2. Germline-derived CDR1 and CDR2 are MRHNA and SNTAGT. V lost 0 bases and J lost 9; bases outside the gene matches: 8. The CDR3 contains 15 residues. CDR3 nucleotides: TGTGCCAGCAGTGACTCCGCGGGAGCCTCTGGTGAGCAGTTCTTC. It specifies CASSDSAGASGEQFF.

The chain is built from TRBV18 and TRBJ1-1; TRBD1 aligns across 7 bases. Germline trimming cut 0 bases from V and 3 bases from J; bases unmatched to any gene: 7. The CDR3 is 16 residues long. Germline CDR1 is KGHSH and CDR2 is LQKENI. The CDR3 DNA reads TGTGCCAGCTCACCACCGAAGGGGGCGTATGACACTGAAGCTTTCTTT. It is translated as CASSPPKGAYDTEAFF.

V and J are TRBV2 and TRBJ1-5; TRBD1 aligns across 9 bases. The CDR3 totals 14 residues. V dropped 6 bases and J dropped 5; count of bases not matched to a gene: 5. Germline loops: CDR1 SNHLY, CDR2 FYNNEI. Written as DNA, the CDR3 is TGTGCCAGCAGCGAGGGACAGGGCGATCAGCCCCAGCATTTT. Translating gives CASSEGQGDQPQHF.

This sequence joins TRBV3-1 and TRBJ2-5; no reliable D call. With 0 bases removed from V and 5 bases from J, the gap between germline ends came to 13 bases. Germline-derived CDR1 and CDR2 are LGHDT and YNNKEL (reference sequence). The CDR3 has 15 amino acids. This chain's CDR3 is CASSQEGTLSETQYF. The CDR3, as DNA: TGTGCCAGCAGCCAAGAAGGAACACTTTCCGAGACCCAGTACTTC.

The chain has TRBV19 and TRBJ2-7; the match to TRBD1 covers 9 bases. Germline values: CDR1 LNHDA, CDR2 SQIVND (reference sequence). The CDR3 has 15 amino acids. V shed 3 bases and J 0 bases; nucleotides not matched to a gene: 3. The CDR3 DNA sequence: TGTGCCAGTAGTATCGGACAGGGGCTCTCCTACGAGCAGTACTTC. It is translated as CASSIGQGLSYEQYF.

The rearrangement joins TRBV18 to TRBJ1-4, with D tentatively TRBD1 (6 bases). The CDR3 runs to 15 residues. Between the trimmed V and J ends, which lost 3 bases and 5 bases, there was a span of 13 bases. Germline V gives CDR1 KGHSH, CDR2 LQKENI. CDR3 sequence reads: CASSPADSLNEKLFF. CDR3 nucleotide sequence: TGTGCCAGCTCACCGGCGGACAGCTTGAATGAAAAACTGTTTTTT. The complete variable domain, with remaining parts taken from reference TRBV18 and TRBJ1-4, reads NAGVMQNPRHLVRRRGQEARLRCSPMKGHSHVYWYRQLPEEGLKFMVYLQKENIIDESGMPKERFSAEFPKEGPSILRIQQVVRGDSAAYFCASSPADSLNEKLFFGSGTQLSVL.

The chain has TRBV6-2 or TRBV6-3 and TRBJ2-1; 10 nucleotides match TRBD2. With V trimmed by 7 bases and J by 7 bases, 13 bases remained unmatched. This CDR3 has 16 amino acids. CDR1 is MNHEY, CDR2 SVGEGT, per germline. This CDR3 reads CASNQLAGTFVNEQFF. The CDR3, as DNA: TGTGCCAGCAACCAACTAGCGGGAACTTTCGTGAATGAGCAGTTCTTC.

The rearrangement links TRBV30 to TRBJ2-1; TRBD2 matches 9 bases. V dropped 3 bases and J dropped 7; count of bases not matched to a gene: 13. Germline V lookup: CDR1 GTSNPN, CDR2 SVGIG (reference sequence). The CDR3 is 16 amino acids. The CDR3 nucleotides read TGTGCCTGGAGAGGAATAGCGGGAGTTATCAAGAATGAGCAGTTCTTC. Its protein is CAWRGIAGVIKNEQFF.

The V and J genes are TRBV11-2 and TRBJ1-4; no definite D call. The CDR3 totals 13 residues. Trimming removed 7 bases at V and 4 bases at J, with 10 bases between. In germline, CDR1 is SGHAT, CDR2 FQNNGV. The CDR3 coding sequence is TGTGCCAGCACCGTTAGGCTTAATGAAAAACTGTTTTTT. Its translation: CASTVRLNEKLFF.

This chain uses TRBV27 with TRBJ2-1; 8 bases align to TRBD1. The CDR3 length is 15 residues. V gave up 10 bases and J gave up 5 bases; unmatched junction bases: 13. In germline, CDR1 is MNHEY, CDR2 SMNVEV (reference sequence). The CDR3 sequence is CATSRDRRRNNEQFF. The DNA of the CDR3 is TGTGCCACGTCCCGGGACAGGCGGCGAAACAATGAGCAGTTCTTC.

This clonotype was seen only once. The chain combines TRBV9 with TRBJ2-4; D is uncertain. The germline V gene encodes CDR1 SGDLS and CDR2 YYNGEE. The ends were cut back, 0 bases at V and 1 base at J, with 11 bases in the middle. This CDR3 region has 16 residues. DNA of the CDR3: TGTGCCAGCAGCGTAGAGGAGACGGCGGCCAAAAACATTCAGTACTTC. Protein sequence: CASSVEETAAKNIQYF.

The rearrangement links TRBV5-1 to TRBJ2-7, with D uncertain. Germline CDR1 SGHRS, CDR2 YFSETQ. V shed 0 bases and J shed 2 bases, with 12 bases lying between them. CDR3 length: 15 residues. The CDR3 region is CASSLGQTATYEQYF. Here the CDR3 DNA reads TGCGCCAGCAGCTTGGGTCAAACCGCTACCTACGAGCAGTACTTC.

This clonotype is a singleton in its sample. V is TRBV20-1 and J is TRBJ2-4; TRBD1 agrees at 7 bases. In germline, CDR1 is DFQATT, CDR2 SNEGSKA (reference sequence). The CDR3 is made up of 15 amino acids. Trimming removed 7 bases from V and 4 bases from J; junction bases left unmatched: 13. The CDR3 here is CSGLRDWDRKNIQYF. CDR3 in DNA: TGCAGTGGTCTACGGGATTGGGACAGAAAAAACATTCAGTACTTC.

This clonotype has a single count. The CDR3 nucleotides are TGTGCCAGCAGCTTTTATGGGGAGTCCACTGAAGCTTTCTTT. Protein: CASSFYGESTEAFF. The chain links TRBV7-2 to TRBJ1-1; D not resolved. V was cut by 3 bases and J by 4 bases, with 12 bases left in between. The CDR3 length is 14 residues. CDR1 and CDR2 (germline): SGHTA, FQGNSA. Filled out from reference TRBV7-2 and TRBJ1-1, the complete variable domain reads GAGVSQSPSNKVTEKGKDVELRCDPISGHTALYWYRQSLGQGLEFLIYFQGNSAPDKSGLPSDRFSAERTGGSVSTLTIQRTQQEDSAVYLCASSFYGESTEAFFGQGTRLTVV.

The gene calls are TRBV5-1 and TRBJ1-3; no clear D gene. V was cut by 0 bases and J by 0 bases, with 7 bases left in between. The CDR3 contains 15 residues. The V gene's germline CDR1 is SGHRS and CDR2 YFSETQ. The CDR3 protein is CASSLDASSGNTIYF. For the CDR3, the DNA is TGCGCCAGCAGCTTGGACGCGAGCTCTGGAAACACCATATATTTT.

The rearrangement uses TRBV29-1 and TRBJ2-3; D remains ambiguous. The length of the CDR3 is 13 residues. Germline CDR1 SQVTM, CDR2 ANQGSEA. V was trimmed by 2 bases and J by 4 bases, leaving 10 bases between them. The CDR3 reads CSVEPLLADTQYF. In DNA, the CDR3 is TGCAGCGTTGAACCCCTGCTGGCAGATACGCAGTATTTT.

A single count supports this clonotype. One end of the junction does not line up with germline, which may come from a read error. This sequence joins TRBV5-1 and TRBJ1-4, with D perhaps TRBD1 (5 bases). Germline CDR1 is SGHRS and CDR2 is YFSETQ. The CDR3 covers 14 residues. CDR3 loop: CASSLDPRAKKLFF. As DNA, the CDR3 is TGCGCCAGCAGCTTGGATCCCAGGGCGAAAAAACTGTTTTTC.

The chain combines TRBV5-1 with TRBJ2-4, with 8 bases that match TRBD1. V shed 4 bases and J 7 bases; nucleotides not matched to a gene: 7. CDR1 and CDR2 (germline): SGHRS, YFSETQ. The CDR3 sequence is 14 residues long. CDR3 coding DNA: TGCGCCAGCAGCCCCCGGACAGGGCATAACATTCAGTACTTC. Protein: CASSPRTGHNIQYF.